The 3 T cell receptor beta chains below come from one sample, sequenced in a study of cytomegalovirus exposure and HLA in healthy donors. PCR amplification relied on 60 Vbeta primers (plus 13 Jbeta primers). The table came from immunoSEQ multiplex PCR; TCRdb's copy has only in-frame clones and leaves some out. The sample has about 150,000 clones, 60% to 80% seen once. The sequencing sample was made of PBMCs. These receptors were obtained from a woman between 25 and 40 years old in good health and CMV-seronegative.

This chain connects TRBV11-3 to TRBJ2-3; 8 nucleotides line up with TRBD1. The CDR3 totals 14 residues. CDR1 is SGHNT and CDR2 is YENEEA in the germline V gene. Losses at the gene ends were 11 bases for V and 4 bases for J; bases not matched to a gene: 11. The CDR3 coding sequence is TGTGCCTCCTCCCAGGGGGGACAGGCAGATACGCAGTATTTT. This encodes CASSQGGQADTQYF.

The chain has TRBV5-1 and TRBJ2-3; 12 bases are shared with TRBD1. V lost 4 bases, J lost 2 bases, and 2 bases stayed unmatched. This CDR3 is 15 amino acids long. The germline V gene encodes CDR1 SGHRS and CDR2 YFSETQ. DNA for the CDR3: TGCGCCAGCAGCAAGGGACAGGGGGCCACAGATACGCAGTATTTT. Translating gives CASSKGQGATDTQYF.

This chain connects TRBV9 to TRBJ2-3, with 9 bases aligning to TRBD2. This CDR3 region has 16 residues. Germline-derived CDR1 and CDR2 are SGDLS and YYNGEE. V lost 0 bases to trimming and J lost 2 bases; unmatched junction nucleotides: 4. The CDR3 region has the DNA TGTGCCAGCAGCGTAGTAAGCGGGGGGTCCACAGATACGCAGTATTTT. Translation gives CASSVVSGGSTDTQYF.